In its sample, the clone carrying this T cell receptor beta chain was seen a few times. Its antigen is currently unknown. One entry per CDR3 protein results from TCRdb running MiXCR on the PCR reads. The profile covers about 68,000 distinct CDR3 sequences, with 15% to 20% appearing a single time and approximately 1.5% taken by the ten largest. The V gene lost 2 bases and the J gene lost 2 bases, with 12 bases spanning the gap. Germline V CDR1 and CDR2: DFQATT, SNEGSKA (reference sequence). There are 14 residues in the CDR3. CD8+CD4-CCR7+CD45RA+ sorting gave the naive CD8 T cells. This sample stems from a study of molecular identifiers for immune sequencing clone quantification. Overall study findings and caveats: Sharing of a barcode by identical TCR molecules could cause highly expanded clone sizes to be underestimated.

Specimen: naive CD8+ T cells from blood, with Jurkat cell RNA spiked in. The subset: FACS-sorted CD8+CD4-CCR7+CD45RA+ naive T cells. The V and J genes are TRBV20-1 and TRBJ1-1, with D maybe TRBD1 (5 bases). The TCR was taken from a human donor in good health. Some libraries in this study had Jurkat cell RNA spiked in. CDR3 region: CSARLGLSNTEAFF. The CDR3 nucleotides read TGCAGTGCTAGATTGGGACTGAGTAACACTGAAGCTTTCTTT.